This TCR beta chain was recovered during a study of T cells in women clearing cervical HPV infection. The overall study: Controls gave blood once infection was undetectable; cases at lesion identification. Only a few women had HLA typing results available.

Study observations and caveats: A classifier using richness and V gene abundances reached an AUC of more than 0.8. Associations may precede or follow infection; HPV-specific or memory T cells were not isolated.

Clones were read by immunoSEQ multiplex PCR, and TCRdb kept only the in-frame ones, dropping some. This sample carries 45,000 to 55,000 clones, with around 1.5% going to the ten biggest clones. CDR3 length equals 14 residues. Germline loops: CDR1 DFQATT, CDR2 SNEGSKA (reference sequence). V shed 5 bases and J shed 0 bases, with 11 bases lying between them. A remark on this clone: The target antigen is unknown. The read ends 3 residues early relative to the CDR3; the germline J gene fills the gap.

The chain carries TRBV20-1 and TRBJ1-5; D remains unclear. This clonotype was obtained from a woman between 18 and 75 years old with a cervical HPV16 infection that either progressed to CIN3+ or cleared (not recorded which). Sequencing was done on a sample of blood buffy coat. The part of the CDR3 DNA that was read is TGCAGTGCTGGTCAGGTCAGTAGCAATCAGCCC. Translated, it gives CSAGQVSSNQP. The whole CDR3 protein is CSAGQVSSNQPQHF.